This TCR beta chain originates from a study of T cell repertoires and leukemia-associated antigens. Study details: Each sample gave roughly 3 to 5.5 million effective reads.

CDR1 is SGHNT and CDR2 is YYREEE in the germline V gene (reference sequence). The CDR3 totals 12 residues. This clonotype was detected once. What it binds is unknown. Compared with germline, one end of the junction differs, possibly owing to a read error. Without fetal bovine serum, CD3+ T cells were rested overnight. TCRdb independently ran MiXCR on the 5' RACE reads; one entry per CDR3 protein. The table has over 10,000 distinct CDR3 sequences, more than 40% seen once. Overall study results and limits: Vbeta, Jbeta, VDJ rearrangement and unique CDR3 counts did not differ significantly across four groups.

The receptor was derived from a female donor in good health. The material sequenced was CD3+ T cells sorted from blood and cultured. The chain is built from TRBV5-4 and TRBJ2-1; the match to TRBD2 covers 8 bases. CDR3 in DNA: TGTGCCAGCAGCTTGGTAGGACTAGCTCCCCTCTTC. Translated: CASSLVGLAPLF.